This T cell receptor beta chain was sequenced in a study of beta chain features in type 1 diabetes. Findings and limits, study-wide: Type 1 diabetes patients had TCRB CDR3s that were shorter (moderately but significantly so) in all four CD4+ subsets. In the patient group, naive, central memory and Treg TCRB repertoires seemed more alike than in the healthy donor group.

A note on this clone: The antigen remains undetermined.

Sequencing targeted expressed TCRB transcripts, as all isolated RNA had been reverse transcribed. Clones were sequenced by immunoSEQ multiplex PCR, and TCRdb holds only the in-frame ones, with some missing. The table includes hundreds of thousands of clones, around 15% detected once. By way of CD45RO/CCR7/CD25/CD127/CD95/CD27, the CD4+ regulatory, stem cell-like memory, central memory and naive cells were sorted. The CDR3 spans 13 residues. Germline CDR1 reads GTSNPN; CDR2 reads SVGIG (reference sequence). V lost 3 bases and J lost 5, with 13 bases in between. The sequencing input was naive CD4+ T cells from blood. The receptor was isolated from a man aged 18 to 30 with type 1 diabetes. This chain links TRBV30 with TRBJ2-5; no reliable D call. CDR3 amino acids: CAWSNRVGETQYF. The DNA of the CDR3 is TGTGCCTGGAGCAATCGAGTGGGCGAGACCCAGTACTTC.